The 32 T cell receptor beta chains listed next were all sequenced from one sample in a study of OX40 agonist ivuxolimab in advanced cancers. Method: immunoSEQ multiplex PCR; TCRdb's copy keeps in-frame clones and lacks some. The sample lists 60,000 or so clones; about 90% were seen once. Sequencing was performed on CD4+ or CD8+ T cells sorted from blood, taken in a trial of the OX40 agonist ivuxolimab. The receptors stem from an adult with an advanced solid tumor such as melanoma, head and neck, liver or kidney cancer.

The J gene is TRBJ1-3, the V gene TRBV11-2; D not certain. The CDR3 has 12 residues. Germline V gene sequence: CDR1 SGHAT, CDR2 FQNNGV. V lost 6 bases, J lost 4 bases, and 7 bases lay in between. As DNA, the CDR3 is TGTGCCAGCAGGACTGAAGGAAACACCATATATTTT. Its protein is CASRTEGNTIYF.

The chain employs TRBV4-1 and TRBJ2-2; TRBD2 matches 9 bases. Trimming removed 0 bases from V and 3 bases from J; junction bases left unmatched: 2. The CDR3 has 16 amino acids. Germline V gives CDR1 MGHRA, CDR2 YSYEKL. In nucleotides, the CDR3 is TGCGCCAGCAGCCAAGAGGCGGGAGGGTACACCGGGGAGCTGTTTTTT. It translates to CASSQEAGGYTGELFF.

This sequence joins TRBV7-2 and TRBJ2-1, with D perhaps matching TRBD1 or TRBD2 (5 bases each). The CDR3 has 15 amino acids. The germline CDR1 and CDR2 sequences are SGHTA and FQGNSA. Between the trimmed V and J ends, which lost 1 base and 4 bases, there was a span of 11 bases. CDR3 residues: CASSLGSGQYNEQFF. The DNA of the CDR3 is TGTGCCAGCAGCTTAGGGAGCGGACAATACAATGAGCAGTTCTTC.

About this clone itself: A read error may produce the germline difference seen at one junction end. The chain employs TRBV7-8 and TRBJ2-5; 15 nucleotides match TRBD2. The CDR3 is made up of 14 amino acids. Germline assignment: CDR1 SGHVS and CDR2 FQNEAQ. The CDR3: CASSSRTSGRAVDF. CDR3 DNA: TGTGCCAGCAGCTCACGGACTAGCGGGAGGGCCGTGGACTTC.

The CDR3 is CASSIWESEKLFF. The DNA of the CDR3 is TGTGCCAGCAGCATTTGGGAAAGTGAAAAACTGTTTTTT. The chain links TRBV7-6 to TRBJ1-4; D call uncertain. The germline V gene has CDR1 SGHVS and CDR2 FNYEAQ. The V end lost 5 bases, the J end lost 7 bases, and 11 bases lay between the germline ends. This CDR3 contains 13 residues. Complete variable domain (other parts from reference TRBV7-6 and TRBJ1-4): GAGVSQSPRYKVTKRGQDVALRCDPISGHVSLYWYRQALGQGPEFLTYFNYEAQQDKSGLPNDRFSAERPEGSISTLTIQRTEQRDSAMYRCASSIWESEKLFFGSGTQLSVL.

This clone turned up a few times. The rearrangement links TRBV25-1 to TRBJ2-5; 8 bases are shared with TRBD1. The junction had 11 bases not matched to a gene; V was cut back by 0 bases and J by 5 bases. The germline V gene encodes CDR1 MGHDK and CDR2 SYGVNS. The CDR3 is made up of 17 amino acids. The CDR3 protein is CASSEYRDRSGRETQYF. The CDR3 coding sequence is TGTGCCAGCAGTGAATATCGGGACAGGAGCGGCAGGGAGACCCAGTACTTC.

V and J are TRBV5-6 and TRBJ1-3; D call uncertain. The CDR3 consists of 11 residues. The germline V gene has CDR1 SGHDT and CDR2 YYEEEE. Trimming left V 6 bases short and J 8 bases short, with 9 bases between. CDR3 loop: CASTAGDTIYF. The CDR3 bases are TGTGCCAGCACGGCCGGGGACACCATATATTTT.

The chain couples TRBV9 to TRBJ1-1, with D perhaps TRBD1 (6 bases). The CDR3 has 14 amino acids. Germline V gene sequence: CDR1 SGDLS, CDR2 YYNGEE. Trimming shortened V by 7 bases and J by 0 bases, and 13 bases separated the two germline ends. In nucleotides, the CDR3 is TGTGCCAGCGGTGGGGCAGGGGTGAACACTGAAGCTTTCTTT. Translating gives CASGGAGVNTEAFF.

This rearrangement joins TRBV18 to TRBJ2-1, with 13 positions matching TRBD2. Germline CDR1 KGHSH, CDR2 LQKENI. The CDR3 runs 17 residues. J lost 2 bases, V lost 2 bases, and 3 bases had no gene match. CDR3 sequence (DNA): TGTGCCAGCTCACCATCGGGACTAGCGGGACCCTACAATGAGCAGTTCTTC. Protein: CASSPSGLAGPYNEQFF.

This clone was picked up a small number of times. This chain uses TRBV5-1 with TRBJ1-1; TRBD1 is a possible D gene (5 bases). V gave up 2 bases and J gave up 7 bases, with 9 bases separating them. Per the germline V gene, CDR1 is SGHRS and CDR2 is YFSETQ. The CDR3 consists of 12 residues. CDR3 sequence: CASSFPGDEAFF. CDR3 in DNA: TGCGCCAGCAGCTTCCCGGGGGATGAAGCTTTCTTT.

In this sample, this clone turned up once. V is TRBV28 and J is TRBJ2-7; 12 nucleotides agree with TRBD2. The V and J ends lost 3 bases and 6 bases, in that order; junction bases with no gene match: 6. Germline V gene sequence: CDR1 MDHEN, CDR2 SYDVKM. There are 15 residues in the CDR3. The CDR3 protein is CASSLTSGRFGEQYF. CDR3 coding DNA: TGTGCCAGCAGTTTGACTAGCGGGAGATTCGGCGAGCAGTACTTC.

The V and J genes are TRBV18 and TRBJ1-1; maybe TRBD1 (5 bases). V was trimmed by 6 bases and J by 8 bases, leaving 13 bases between them. The CDR3 sequence is 12 residues long. The germline gives CDR1 KGHSH, CDR2 LQKENI. The CDR3 spells CASSLNRIEAFF. Here the CDR3 DNA reads TGTGCCAGCTCCTTAAACAGGATCGAAGCTTTCTTT.

The chain uses TRBV11-3 and TRBJ2-3; TRBD1 is a possible D gene (6 bases). This CDR3 has 15 residues. Trimming left V 4 bases short and J 5 bases short, with 16 bases between. Looked up from germline, CDR1 is SGHNT and CDR2 is YENEEA. In DNA, the CDR3 is TGTGCCAGCAGCTCGATGGGGGCGGCCGGAGATACGCAGTATTTT. As protein: CASSSMGAAGDTQYF.

The J gene is TRBJ1-2, the V gene TRBV28; D is unresolved. The CDR3 extends over 10 amino acids. V lost 11 bases, J lost 4 bases, and 8 bases lay in between. Germline V lookup: CDR1 MDHEN, CDR2 SYDVKM. CDR3 in amino acids: CAPLCYGYTF. The CDR3 DNA is TGTGCCCCATTGTGCTATGGCTACACCTTC.

The chain joins TRBV11-3 to TRBJ2-7, with 7 positions matching TRBD2. CDR3 length equals 17 residues. V was clipped by 1 base and J by 1 base; unmatched bases: 10. Germline V lookup: CDR1 SGHNT, CDR2 YENEEA. The CDR3 coding sequence is TGTGCCAGCAGCTTAGTCGTATTGGGAGGGCTGTCCTACGAGCAGTACTTC. As protein: CASSLVVLGGLSYEQYF.

V usage is TRBV5-1 and J usage is TRBJ2-5, with 7 bases lining up with TRBD1. The germline gives CDR1 SGHRS, CDR2 YFSETQ. V lost 0 bases to trimming and J lost 5 bases; unmatched junction nucleotides: 7. This CDR3 contains 15 residues. Here the CDR3 reads CASSLGDSPFETQYF. The CDR3 DNA reads TGCGCCAGCAGCTTGGGGGACAGCCCCTTCGAGACCCAGTACTTC. Full variable domain (outside the CDR3, taken from reference TRBV5-1 and TRBJ2-5): KAGVTQTPRYLIKTRGQQVTLSCSPISGHRSVSWYQQTPGQGLQFLFEYFSETQRNKGNFPGRFSGRQFSNSRSEMNVSTLELGDSALYLCASSLGDSPFETQYFGPGTRLLVL.

The genes are TRBV4-1 and TRBJ2-3; D uncertain. Trimming took off 0 bases at V and 4 bases at J, with 11 bases between the two ends. CDR3 length equals 15 residues. Germline V gives CDR1 MGHRA, CDR2 YSYEKL. CDR3 sequence (DNA): TGCGCCAGCAGCCAAGAGGCAGGCTGGGCAGATACGCAGTATTTT. Its protein product is CASSQEAGWADTQYF.

The gene calls are TRBV5-4 and TRBJ2-3; D gene uncertain. V was cut by 1 base and J by 3 bases, with 6 bases left in between. The length of the CDR3 is 13 residues. Germline CDR1 is SGHNT and CDR2 is YYREEE (reference sequence). CDR3 nucleotide sequence: TGTGCCAGCAGCTTGCCCACAACAGATACGCAGTATTTT. Translation gives CASSLPTTDTQYF.

This clone was seen just once. This chain joins TRBV28 and TRBJ2-3, with 7 bases matching TRBD1. CDR3 length: 14 residues. Germline V gene lookup returns CDR1 MDHEN and CDR2 SYDVKM. V trimming: 2 bases; J trimming: 1 base; junction bases outside the gene matches: 0. The CDR3 spells CASSLTGGTDTQYF. As DNA, the CDR3 is TGTGCCAGCAGTTTAACAGGGGGCACAGATACGCAGTATTTT.

This chain connects TRBV5-4 to TRBJ1-1; maybe TRBD1 (6 bases). The CDR3 has 17 amino acids. V was clipped by 4 bases and J by 6 bases, with 25 bases between them. The germline CDR1 and CDR2 sequences are SGHNT and YYREEE (reference sequence). The CDR3 loop reads CASSPQGTPSRMAEAFF. The CDR3, as DNA: TGTGCCAGCAGCCCACAGGGTACCCCCTCCAGAATGGCTGAAGCTTTCTTT.

The chain has TRBV5-1 and TRBJ2-5; D is unclear. V lost 1 base and J lost 7, with 20 bases in between. This CDR3 contains 16 residues. Germline V CDR1 and CDR2: SGHRS, YFSETQ. DNA for the CDR3: TGCGCCAGCAGCTTGTCTGGCGGTTCCGGTCTCGGGACCCAGTACTTC. The encoded protein is CASSLSGGSGLGTQYF.

The rearrangement uses TRBV5-1 and TRBJ1-6, with a weak D call TRBD1 (5 bases). This CDR3 region has 14 residues. V was clipped by 2 bases and J by 5 bases, with 8 bases between them. CDR1 and CDR2 from the germline V gene are SGHRS and YFSETQ. The CDR3 DNA reads as TGCGCCAGCAGCTTACCGGGGGATAATTCACCCCTCCACTTT. It encodes CASSLPGDNSPLHF.

V and J are TRBV19 and TRBJ2-5; a possible D gene is TRBD1 (6 bases). The CDR3 is 12 amino acids. Germline V gene sequence: CDR1 LNHDA, CDR2 SQIVND (reference sequence). Trimming took 5 bases from V and 5 from J, leaving 9 bases between them. The CDR3 reads CASSVRGETQYF. CDR3 nucleotide sequence: TGTGCCAGTAGTGTGAGGGGGGAGACCCAGTACTTC.

In its sample, this clone was seen once. V and J are TRBV27 and TRBJ1-4, with 8 bases aligning to TRBD1. This CDR3 has 17 residues. Germline trimming cut 1 base from V and 0 bases from J; bases unmatched to any gene: 4. Germline CDR1 is MNHEY and CDR2 is SMNVEV (reference sequence). The CDR3 reads CASSLFGQGATNEKLFF. CDR3 sequence (DNA): TGTGCCAGCAGTTTATTCGGACAGGGCGCAACTAATGAAAAACTGTTTTTT.

A single count supports this clone. CDR3 in amino acids: CASSSQAASYEQYF. As DNA, the CDR3 is TGTGCCAGCAGTTCCCAGGCAGCCTCCTACGAGCAGTACTTC. The genes are TRBV6-5 and TRBJ2-7; D is ambiguous. Trimming cost V 4 bases and J 0 bases, with 10 bases left between them. The CDR3 totals 14 residues. Germline CDR1 and CDR2: MNHEY and SVGAGI.

The rearrangement joins TRBV6-1 to TRBJ1-2; possible D gene TRBD1, 6 bases. Trimming stripped 6 bases from V and 2 bases from J, with 13 bases between. This CDR3 region has 14 residues. In germline, CDR1 is MNHNS, CDR2 SASEGT. The CDR3 is CASRPRGANYGYTF. CDR3 DNA sequence: TGTGCCAGCAGACCCAGGGGTGCAAACTATGGCTACACCTTC.

The chain uses TRBV4-1 and TRBJ2-7, with TRBD2 identical over 10 bases. This CDR3 region has 15 residues. Germline CDR1 reads MGHRA; CDR2 reads YSYEKL. Trimming took 2 bases from V and 3 from J; bases not matched to a gene: 4. This CDR3 reads CASSQLSGGNYEQYF. The CDR3, as DNA: TGCGCCAGCAGCCAACTTAGCGGGGGGAACTACGAGCAGTACTTC.

This clone was picked up one time. The gene calls are TRBV28 and TRBJ2-5; 7 positions agree with TRBD2. Germline CDR1 reads MDHEN; CDR2 reads SYDVKM. Trimming cost V 3 bases and J 5 bases; bases outside gene matches: 6. This CDR3 has 14 residues. The CDR3 loop is CASSFLAGGETQYF. The CDR3 nucleotides read TGTGCCAGCAGTTTTTTAGCGGGTGGGGAGACCCAGTACTTC.

V usage is TRBV7-9 and J usage is TRBJ1-3; a possible D gene is TRBD1 (6 bases). V was pared by 4 bases and J by 5 bases, with 18 bases between. The CDR3 is 16 residues long. Per germline, CDR1 SEHNR and CDR2 FQNEAQ (reference sequence). CDR3 sequence reads: CASSSTTGWRRNTIYF. CDR3 sequence (DNA): TGTGCCAGCAGCTCTACGACAGGATGGAGGAGAAACACCATATATTTT.

The chain recombines TRBV7-9 with TRBJ2-1; 13 bases match TRBD2. Germline values: CDR1 SEHNR, CDR2 FQNEAQ (reference sequence). V was clipped by 3 bases and J by 9 bases; unmatched bases: 5. The CDR3 is made up of 15 amino acids. The CDR3 here is CASSLGLAGKGEQFF. In DNA form, the CDR3 reads TGTGCCAGCAGCTTGGGACTAGCGGGGAAGGGTGAGCAGTTCTTC.

The sample holds a few counts of this clone. The rearrangement links TRBV5-6 to TRBJ2-5; D is possibly TRBD1 (5 bases). The CDR3 is 15 residues long. From germline, CDR1 is SGHDT and CDR2 YYEEEE. V lost 3 bases to trimming and J lost 0 bases, with 12 bases between them. DNA of the CDR3: TGTGCCAGCAGCTGGGGCACCACCAACCAAGAGACCCAGTACTTC. Amino acids: CASSWGTTNQETQYF.

The chain has TRBV30 and TRBJ1-3; D is uncertain. Germline lookup yields CDR1 GTSNPN and CDR2 SVGIG (reference sequence). Deletions cut 6 bases from V and 4 bases from J, with 16 bases between. The CDR3 loop spans 14 amino acids. The CDR3 loop reads CACNYNIPGNTIYF. In DNA, the CDR3 is TGTGCCTGTAACTACAACATTCCAGGAAACACCATATATTTT.